The 17 T cell receptor beta chains in this list originate from one sample, sequenced in a study of blood T cell repertoires in COVID-19. TCRdb's copy holds only in-frame clones and misses some; the assay was immunoSEQ multiplex PCR. Of some 260,000 clones listed, approximately 85% are singletons. The sequenced sample consisted of peripheral blood. All receptors derive from a human donor in a cohort sampled during active COVID-19.

The CDR3 nucleotides read TGTGCCAGCAGCCCTAGCGGGGGAGCCAACGTCCTGACTTTC. It yields the protein CASSPSGGANVLTF. This chain uses TRBV7-2 with TRBJ2-6; the match to TRBD2 covers 10 bases. The trim removed 5 bases at V and 7 bases at J, leaving 2 bases unmatched. This CDR3 has 14 amino acids. Per germline, CDR1 SGHTA and CDR2 FQGNSA.

This chain uses TRBV19 with TRBJ1-2; the match to TRBD1 covers 9 bases. This CDR3 is 13 amino acids long. The junction had 10 bases not matched to a gene; V was cut back by 9 bases and J by 8 bases. The V gene's germline CDR1 is LNHDA and CDR2 SQIVND (reference sequence). The CDR3 DNA is TGTGCCAGCGGACAGGGGCGGATGGGAGGCTACACCTTC. Protein: CASGQGRMGGYTF.

This chain joins TRBV30 and TRBJ1-2, with 9 bases identical to TRBD1. The CDR3 is 16 residues long. Per the germline V gene, CDR1 is GTSNPN and CDR2 is SVGIG (reference sequence). The trim removed 2 bases at V and 1 base at J, leaving 8 bases unmatched. The CDR3 coding sequence is TGTGCCTGGAGTAAACAGGGGGCGCTGGGTAACTATGGCTACACCTTC. Protein: CAWSKQGALGNYGYTF. Filled out from reference TRBV30 and TRBJ1-2, the complete variable domain reads SQTIHQWPATLVQPVGSPLSLECTVEGTSNPNLYWYRQAAGRGLQLLFYSVGIGQISSEVPQNLSASRPQDRQFILSSKKLLLSDSGFYLCAWSKQGALGNYGYTFGSGTRLTVV.

The genes are TRBV5-4 and TRBJ1-2; possible D gene TRBD1, 6 bases. Deletions cut 0 bases from V and 6 bases from J, with 12 bases between. The CDR3 is made up of 14 amino acids. Per germline, CDR1 SGHNT and CDR2 YYREEE (reference sequence). The CDR3 sequence: CASSLDRAFHGYTF. CDR3 bases: TGTGCCAGCAGCTTGGACAGGGCATTCCATGGCTACACCTTC.

The CDR3 spells CAIRRTGTGSGANVLTF. CDR3 in DNA: TGTGCCATCAGAAGGACAGGGACCGGCTCTGGGGCCAACGTCCTGACTTTC. The rearrangement links TRBV10-3 to TRBJ2-6, with 8 bases identical to TRBD1. The CDR3 loop spans 17 amino acids. Germline V CDR1 and CDR2: ENHRY, SYGVKD. The V segment lost 6 bases and the J segment 0 bases; nucleotides outside the gene matches: 7.

This clone has just one count. This chain links TRBV5-5 with TRBJ1-2; D is unresolved. CDR1 and CDR2 from the germline V gene are SGHKS and YYEKEE (reference sequence). The CDR3 sequence is 14 residues long. Trimming took off 4 bases at V and 3 bases at J, with 13 bases between the two ends. The CDR3 DNA reads TGTGCCAGCAGCCTCGGAGGGCAGGACTATGGCTACACCTTC. Its protein is CASSLGGQDYGYTF.

The chain uses TRBV6-6 and TRBJ1-2; 11 nucleotides match TRBD1. Germline loops: CDR1 MNHNY, CDR2 SVGAGI (reference sequence). The junction had 6 bases not matched to a gene; V was cut back by 2 bases and J by 4 bases. There are 16 residues in the CDR3. The CDR3 loop is CASSYPPGTGGYGYTF. The CDR3 DNA reads as TGTGCCAGCAGTTACCCCCCCGGGACAGGGGGCTATGGCTACACCTTC.

This clone was counted a single time. The chain employs TRBV4-3 and TRBJ2-7, with 9 bases that match TRBD1. Germline lookup yields CDR1 LGHNA and CDR2 YSLEER. This CDR3 is 15 amino acids long. V lost 1 base to trimming and J lost 3 bases; unmatched junction nucleotides: 4. Here the CDR3 reads CASSQAKTGGYEQYF. The CDR3 coding sequence is TGCGCCAGCAGCCAAGCCAAGACAGGGGGCTACGAGCAGTACTTC.

The rearrangement uses TRBV6-2 or TRBV6-3 and TRBJ2-2, with a tentative D call TRBD1 (6 bases). Germline loops: CDR1 MNHEY, CDR2 SVGEGT. The CDR3 consists of 14 residues. V was trimmed by 4 bases and J by 2 bases, leaving 8 bases between them. CDR3 coding DNA: TGTGCCAGCAGTTTCGGGACAAACACCGGGGAGCTGTTTTTT. Its translation is CASSFGTNTGELFF.

This clone turned up a few times. V gene TRBV5-4 combines with J gene TRBJ2-5; possible D gene TRBD2, 6 bases. Germline V gene data show CDR1 as SGHNT and CDR2 as YYREEE (reference sequence). The CDR3 has 12 residues. Trimming pared 3 bases from V and 7 bases from J, leaving 10 bases between. CDR3 DNA: TGTGCCAGCAGCTGGACCGGGGGGACCCAGTACTTC. Protein product: CASSWTGGTQYF.

The chain links TRBV11-2 to TRBJ2-7, with D possibly matching TRBD1 (6 bases). Germline V lookup: CDR1 SGHAT, CDR2 FQNNGV. This CDR3 spans 16 amino acids. Trimming took 2 bases from V and 3 from J, leaving 17 bases between them. This chain's CDR3 is CASSLKGEVSVYEQYF. The CDR3 nucleotides read TGTGCCAGCAGCTTAAAGGGGGAAGTGAGTGTCTACGAGCAGTACTTC.

This clone was observed a single time. This chain connects TRBV15 to TRBJ2-1; tentatively, D is TRBD2 (6 bases). The V gene lost 2 bases and the J gene lost 7 bases, with 18 bases spanning the gap. CDR1 LNHNV and CDR2 YYDKDF come from the germline V gene (reference sequence). The CDR3 has 16 amino acids. CDR3 sequence reads: CATSRNRDFARNEQFF. CDR3 DNA: TGTGCCACCAGCAGAAACCGGGACTTTGCGAGGAATGAGCAGTTCTTC.

The chain is built from TRBV18 and TRBJ2-7; TRBD1 matches at 8 bases. Germline V CDR1 and CDR2: KGHSH, LQKENI. Trimming at V came to 6 bases and at J to 4 bases, leaving 11 bases not matched to a gene. There are 15 residues in the CDR3. The CDR3 loop reads CASSPGQGPSYEQYF. The CDR3 DNA sequence: TGTGCCAGCTCTCCAGGACAGGGACCCTCATACGAGCAGTACTTC.

This clone was seen just once. This chain connects TRBV5-4 to TRBJ2-1, with TRBD2 identical over 10 bases. The CDR3 loop spans 15 amino acids. The germline CDR1 and CDR2 sequences are SGHNT and YYREEE (reference sequence). V was pared by 0 bases and J by 8 bases, with 5 bases of the junction left unmatched. The CDR3 bases are TGTGCCAGCAGCTTGGCGGCTAGCGGGAGTGATGAGCAGTTCTTC. Encoded protein: CASSLAASGSDEQFF.

The V and J genes are TRBV2 and TRBJ2-7; 8 nucleotides match TRBD1. The CDR3 totals 13 residues. CDR1 is SNHLY, CDR2 FYNNEI, per germline. The CDR3 sequence is CGGGGTGAYEQYF. The CDR3 bases are TGTGGCGGAGGCGGGACAGGAGCCTACGAGCAGTACTTC.

The rearrangement uses TRBV3-1 (or the pseudogene TRBV3-2) and TRBJ1-4, with no clear D. V was shortened by 4 bases and J by 5 bases, with 11 bases between the two germline ends. Germline CDR1 LGHDT, CDR2 YNNKEL (reference sequence). The CDR3 consists of 14 residues. CDR3 region: CASSPCLGNEKLFF. The CDR3 bases are TGTGCCAGCAGCCCCTGCTTGGGCAATGAAAAACTGTTTTTT.

The genes are TRBV9 and TRBJ2-7; 8 nucleotides agree with TRBD1. Germline V lookup: CDR1 SGDLS, CDR2 YYNGEE. V lost 0 bases and J lost 0; bases outside the gene matches: 5. The CDR3 runs 16 residues. This CDR3 reads CASSVGTGRTSYEQYF. CDR3 DNA: TGTGCCAGCAGCGTAGGGACAGGGCGAACCTCCTACGAGCAGTACTTC.